This record covers a single TCR beta chain. Its antigen is currently not known. The record has no base qualities; no much larger clone is one base away. From a lookup of the germline V gene (reference sequence), CDR1 and CDR2 are LNHNV and YYDKDF. CDR3 length: 15 amino acids, cysteine to phenylalanine. CDR3 DNA is the only sequence kept; it has 45 bases, read in frame from the first base. The trim is 0 bases for V and 2 bases for J, with a gap of 9 bases between the germline ends. Ophthalmopathy patients had moderately to severely active disease, with a Clinical Activity Score of 3 or more, a NOSPECS grade of 4 or more, and a disease duration of less than 3 months. Any patient with an uncontrolled infection, another autoimmune disease, pregnancy or lactation was excluded. Diagnoses were established on the basis of clinical symptoms, serum thyroxine and TRAb, thyroid ultrasound, and orbital computed tomography. PBMCs were separated from 8 to 10 ml of fresh peripheral blood using Ficoll-Paque density gradient centrifugation. Trizol reagent was used to extract total RNA, and RNA quality was then checked on an Agilent 2100 Bioanalyzer.

The source of the sample is a study of T cells in Graves' hyperthyroidism and ophthalmopathy (dated by TCRdb to the late 2010s). A note on the overall study: Peripheral blood was collected at initial diagnosis, before any treatment. To identify TCR V-J signatures that set the groups apart, the researchers used a discovery cohort of about a hundred patients, made up of 43 with Graves' ophthalmopathy and some 60 with stable Graves' hyperthyroidism. After sampling, hyperthyroidism patients received methimazole starting at 30 mg daily, and ophthalmopathy patients received high-dose intravenous methylprednisolone. Thyroid tissue and blood T-cell repertoires from six Graves' hyperthyroidism patients were also compared in the study. The 100 or so discovery patients were randomly divided into training and test sets at a 7:3 ratio. Prospective prediction of ophthalmopathy was tested in an independent validation cohort consisting of fewer than 20 hyperthyroidism patients and more than 15 patients who later progressed to ophthalmopathy. The paper reports TCR Vbeta CDR3 sequencing of approximately 130 peripheral blood samples: 43 ophthalmopathy, fewer than 85 hyperthyroidism and around 17 progressor patients. Broad study findings and their caveats: Blood samples also contained most of the expanded thyroid clonotypes (frequency above 0.001), which suggests that blood repertoires may reflect thyroid immune responses. Ophthalmopathy was separated from stable hyperthyroidism by a 13 V-J signature model, with about 86% sensitivity and approximately 84% specificity obtained in cross-validation and 80%/75% obtained in testing. No statistical method was used to fix the sample size in advance, and group allocation was not hidden from the investigators. In validation, progression to ophthalmopathy was predicted by the model with around 70% sensitivity and around 75% specificity, a median of about 6.4 months before onset.

Amplification of TCR beta CDR3 regions was carried out from RNA transcripts. The TCR CDR3 was subjected to a first round of RT-PCR using the HTBI primer set and the Qiagen OneStep RT-PCR kit. Libraries were constructed in a second round of multiplex PCR, after which size selection and purification were carried out. Libraries were sequenced paired-end with 100 bp reads on an Illumina HiSeq2000. The original methods were these. Raw data were processed with SOAPnuke, discarding reads with adapters, uncalled bases, mean Phred below 15, or no exact constant-primer or identifier match. High-quality paired reads were merged using COPE v1.2.5, and each unique nucleotide sequence was defined as a clonotype. Clonotypes were aligned to IMGT TRBV, TRBD and TRBJ reference segments using MiTCR v1.1. The analysis was restricted to V-J combinations with a frequency above 0.0001, which together covered 99.2% of the repertoires. The TCS score was defined as the ratio of F50 (clonal expansion) to E x V (chaos), calculated using BLOSUM62-based TCRdist between CDR3 peptides within each V-J. Welch's t-statistics and random forest reduced roughly 500 V-J features to under 15, which were used in a naive Bayes classifier (R e1071). TCRdb reran the public reads through fastp at Q25 and MiXCR, keeping productive beta chains. For every CDR3 protein sequence, its rows merge into one entry that carries the most common genes and DNA. The V and J calls come from TCRdb's annotation, not from the publication. This sample is represented by about 600,000 distinct CDR3 sequences; roughly a sixth of them were singletons. The top ten clonotypes cover 2.5% to 4% of the sample.

The sequence was collected from a woman between 40 and 50 years old with Graves' ophthalmopathy. The sample was blood. The chain uses TRBV15 and TRBJ2-3; the D gene is tentatively TRBD1 or TRBD2, each matching 5 bases. The CDR3 is CATSRDWGTTDTQYF. DNA sequence: TGTGCCACCAGCAGAGATTGGGGGACCACAGATACGCAGTATTTT.